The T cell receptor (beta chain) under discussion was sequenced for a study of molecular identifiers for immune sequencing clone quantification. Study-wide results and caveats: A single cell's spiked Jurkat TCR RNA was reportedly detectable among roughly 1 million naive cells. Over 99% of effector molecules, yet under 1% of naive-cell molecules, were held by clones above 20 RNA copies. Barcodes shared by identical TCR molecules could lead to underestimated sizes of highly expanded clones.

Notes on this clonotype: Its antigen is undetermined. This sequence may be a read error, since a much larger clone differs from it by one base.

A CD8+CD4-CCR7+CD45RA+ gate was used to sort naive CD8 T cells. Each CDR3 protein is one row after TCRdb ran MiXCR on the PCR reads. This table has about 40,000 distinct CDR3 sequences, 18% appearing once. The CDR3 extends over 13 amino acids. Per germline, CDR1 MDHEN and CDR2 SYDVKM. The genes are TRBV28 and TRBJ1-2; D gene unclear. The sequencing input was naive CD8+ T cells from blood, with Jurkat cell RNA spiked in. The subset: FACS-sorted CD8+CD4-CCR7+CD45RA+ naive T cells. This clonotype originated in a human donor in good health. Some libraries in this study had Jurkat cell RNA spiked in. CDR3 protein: CVSSFTQADGYTF. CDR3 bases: TGTGTCAGCAGTTTTACTCAGGCTGACGGCTACACCTTC.